Each of the 4 T cell receptor beta chains below was sequenced from the same sample in a study of patients and donors after allogeneic stem cell transplantation. TCRdb redid the calling of the RT-PCR reads with MiXCR, one entry per CDR3 protein. The sample lists about a million distinct CDR3 sequences, approximately 18% occurring once. Specimen: blood, either unsorted or a sorted T cell fraction (not recorded which). These receptors were taken from a human donor who was either an allogeneic HSCT recipient or a stem cell or donor lymphocyte infusion donor (not recorded which). It is not recorded whose cells these are; they may come from a transplant donor.

The chain joins TRBV7-8 to TRBJ2-2; 8 nucleotides match TRBD1. Germline values: CDR1 SGHVS, CDR2 FQNEAQ. V was clipped by 4 bases and J by 1 base; unmatched bases: 5. The CDR3 covers 16 residues. CDR3: CASSSSGTGNTGELFF. The CDR3 bases are TGTGCCAGCAGCTCATCCGGGACAGGGAACACCGGGGAGCTGTTTTTT. The full variable domain, its missing parts supplied by reference TRBV7-8 and TRBJ2-2, is GAGVSQSPRYKVAKRGQDVALRCDPISGHVSLFWYQQALGQGPEFLTYFQNEAQLDKSGLPSDRFFAERPEGSVSTLKIQRTQQEDSAVYLCASSSSGTGNTGELFFGEGSRLTVL.

V usage is TRBV4-1 and J usage is TRBJ1-1; no clear D gene. The CDR3 contains 14 residues. V was clipped by 0 bases and J by 1 base, with 6 bases between them. The germline V gene encodes CDR1 MGHRA and CDR2 YSYEKL. As DNA, the CDR3 is TGCGCCAGCAGCCAAGATTTCGGGAACACTGAAGCTTTCTTT. It is translated as CASSQDFGNTEAFF.

The chain combines TRBV4-3 with TRBJ2-1; no reliable D call. Deletions cut 0 bases from V and 12 bases from J, with 15 bases between. CDR1 is LGHNA, CDR2 YSLEER, per germline. The CDR3 covers 14 residues. CDR3 nucleotide sequence: TGCGCCAGCAGCCAAGAGGCTCGTTCGGGTGTGCAGTTCTTC. This translates into CASSQEARSGVQFF.

This CDR3 reads CASSQGRGDGLTDTQYF. The CDR3 DNA sequence: TGCGCCAGCAGCCAAGGTCGGGGGGACGGCCTCACAGATACGCAGTATTTT. The rearrangement joins TRBV4-3 to TRBJ2-3, with 7 bases that match TRBD2. J lost 2 bases, V lost 1 base, and 9 bases had no gene match. The V gene's germline CDR1 is LGHNA and CDR2 YSLEER. This CDR3 contains 17 residues.